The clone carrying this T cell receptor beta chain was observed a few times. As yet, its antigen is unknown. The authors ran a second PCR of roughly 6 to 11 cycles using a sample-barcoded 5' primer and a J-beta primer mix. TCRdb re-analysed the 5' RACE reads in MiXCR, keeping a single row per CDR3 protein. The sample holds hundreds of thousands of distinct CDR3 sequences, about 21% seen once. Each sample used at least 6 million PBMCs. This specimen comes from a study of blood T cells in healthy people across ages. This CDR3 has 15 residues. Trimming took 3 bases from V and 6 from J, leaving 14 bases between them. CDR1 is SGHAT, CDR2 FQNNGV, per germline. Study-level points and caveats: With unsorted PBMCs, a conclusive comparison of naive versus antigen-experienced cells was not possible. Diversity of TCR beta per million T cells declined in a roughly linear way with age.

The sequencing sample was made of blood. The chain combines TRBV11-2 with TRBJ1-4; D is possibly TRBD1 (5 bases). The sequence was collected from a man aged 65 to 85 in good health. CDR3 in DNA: TGTGCCAGCAGCTTTTCATCAGGGATGGATGAAAAACTGTTTTTT. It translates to CASSFSSGMDEKLFF.